Detailed here is one TCR beta chain. Every one of the patients relapsed after autologous stem cell transplantation (brentuximab vedotin exposure was variable). These data are taken from a study of PD-1 blockade in classical Hodgkin lymphoma. The germline V gene encodes CDR1 SGHAT and CDR2 FQNNGV. V shed 0 bases, J shed 4 bases, and the junction held 3 bases outside the gene matches. This CDR3 comprises 15 residues. The data were produced by immunoSEQ multiplex PCR, yet TCRdb's version contains in-frame clones alone and is incomplete. This sample has about 46,000 clones, with around 70% found just once.

The sequencing here drew on peripheral blood mononuclear cells (PBMCs), taken at baseline. This sequence joins TRBV11-2 and TRBJ2-5; TRBD2 aligns across 9 bases. This clonotype originated in a human donor with classical Hodgkin lymphoma. The CDR3 sequence: CASSLEVAGVETQYF. CDR3 bases: TGTGCCAGCAGCTTAGAAGTAGCGGGGGTAGAGACCCAGTACTTC.